This T cell receptor (beta chain) was observed in a study of OX40 agonist ivuxolimab in advanced cancers. On the study more broadly: A mean age of around 66 years, range roughly 23 to 79, was recorded, and roughly 80% were male. Checkpoint inhibitors had been given previously to 35% to 50% of patients.

The protocol was immunoSEQ multiplex PCR, while the TCRdb copy is restricted to in-frame clones and leaves out a portion. The table has around 62,000 clones, approximately 80% seen once. Per germline, CDR1 KGHSH and CDR2 LQKENI. Trimming cost V 0 bases and J 3 bases, with 3 bases left between them. The CDR3 consists of 14 residues. General observations from the study: Also showing low normalized T-cell clonal expansion were some of the nonresponders.

Remarks on this clone: Its antigen remains unidentified.

The rearrangement links TRBV18 to TRBJ1-6; D unclear. The source was CD4+ or CD8+ T cells sorted from blood, collected in a trial of the OX40 agonist ivuxolimab. This clonotype originated in an adult with an advanced solid tumor such as melanoma, head and neck, liver or kidney cancer. The CDR3 region is CASSPPDYNSPLHF. CDR3 sequence (DNA): TGTGCCAGCTCACCACCGGACTATAATTCACCCCTCCACTTT.